Below, 12 T cell receptor beta chains from the same sample are listed, as sequenced in a study of human T cells and chemical hapten exposure. Stated time point: patch test 2, 6 weeks after DPC sensitization. The treatment was: therapeutic diphenylcyclopropenone sensitization with weekly scalp DPC. One entry per CDR3 protein results from TCRdb running MiXCR on the RACE reads. The sample contains about 73,000 distinct CDR3 sequences, 8.5% of which appear only once. The starting material was whole blood, obtained in connection with sensitization to the hapten diphenylcyclopropenone (DPC). The receptor source for this set is a woman between 50 and 59 years old with alopecia areata. Some clones in this sample may be carry-over from other donors' samples.

This rearrangement joins TRBV28 to TRBJ2-3, with TRBD2 as a possible D gene (7 bases). The CDR3 covers 16 residues. V gave up 7 bases and J gave up 1 base, with 18 bases separating them. Germline V gene data show CDR1 as MDHEN and CDR2 as SYDVKM. The CDR3 DNA reads TGTGCCAGCACCCTACCCGAGGGGGGGGGCACAGATACGCAGTATTTT. Translated, it gives CASTLPEGGGTDTQYF.

This clonotype was recorded many times. The rearrangement uses TRBV7-9 and TRBJ1-1; D is unclear. Germline-derived CDR1 and CDR2 are SEHNR and FQNEAQ (reference sequence). The CDR3 sequence is 14 residues long. Trimming stripped 4 bases from V and 4 bases from J, with 13 bases between. The CDR3 DNA is TGTGCCAGCAGCTATACAGTCTTGGGCACTGAAGCTTTCTTT. It is translated as CASSYTVLGTEAFF. The full variable domain, rest sourced from reference TRBV7-9 and TRBJ1-1, is DTGVSQNPRHKITKRGQNVTFRCDPISEHNRLYWYRQTLGQGPEFLTYFQNEAQLEKSRLLSDRFSAERPKGSFSTLEIQRTEQGDSAMYLCASSYTVLGTEAFFGQGTRLTVV.

This clonotype was seen a few times. The V gene is TRBV3-1, the J gene TRBJ1-1; D gene uncertain. Trimming pared 7 bases from V and 1 base from J, leaving 7 bases between. The CDR3 is 12 residues long. Germline-derived CDR1 and CDR2 are LGHDT and YNNKEL (reference sequence). The CDR3 spells CASTTANTEAFF. The DNA of the CDR3 is TGTGCCAGCACCACCGCGAACACTGAAGCTTTCTTT.

At least ten counts were recorded for this clonotype. V usage is TRBV28 and J usage is TRBJ2-3; TRBD1 or TRBD2 may be the D gene (5 bases each). Germline V gene data show CDR1 as MDHEN and CDR2 as SYDVKM. Trimming removed 6 bases from V and 7 bases from J, with 20 bases in between. The CDR3 is 15 residues long. The CDR3 sequence: CASSPPGDQTNTQYF. As DNA, the CDR3 is TGTGCCAGCAGCCCCCCCGGGGACCAAACAAATACGCAGTATTTT.

The V call is TRBV6-2 or TRBV6-3, the J call TRBJ1-2; D not certain. The germline V and J ends were trimmed by 6 bases and 1 base, with 18 bases remaining between them. Germline CDR1 and CDR2: MNHEY and SVGEGT. CDR3 length: 16 amino acids. This CDR3 reads CASSSPRQGLNYGYTF. CDR3 sequence (DNA): TGTGCCAGCAGCTCTCCGCGACAAGGCCTTAACTATGGCTACACCTTC.

This clonotype has just a few counts. The V and J genes are TRBV7-9 and TRBJ1-2; D not certain. This CDR3 region has 15 residues. From germline, CDR1 is SEHNR and CDR2 FQNEAQ (reference sequence). Trimming cost V 5 bases and J 8 bases, with 21 bases left between them. The CDR3 nucleotides are TGTGCCAGCAGCCCCCCTTTCAGAGGGCCTCGAGGCTACACCTTC. As protein: CASSPPFRGPRGYTF.

This chain links TRBV5-1 with TRBJ2-5, with D perhaps TRBD1 or TRBD2 (6 bases each). V was cut by 4 bases and J by 9 bases, with 19 bases left in between. The CDR3 contains 14 residues. Germline CDR1 SGHRS, CDR2 YFSETQ. The CDR3 DNA sequence: TGCGCCAGCAGCCTCCAGGGAGAAGGGGGGTCCCAGTACTTC. Translation: CASSLQGEGGSQYF. The full variable domain, its missing parts supplied by reference TRBV5-1 and TRBJ2-5, is KAGVTQTPRYLIKTRGQQVTLSCSPISGHRSVSWYQQTPGQGLQFLFEYFSETQRNKGNFPGRFSGRQFSNSRSEMNVSTLELGDSALYLCASSLQGEGGSQYFGPGTRLLVL.

This clonotype was observed a handful of times. This chain uses TRBV29-1 with TRBJ1-1; 10 bases agree with TRBD1. CDR1 is SQVTM, CDR2 ANQGSEA, per germline. V was pared by 8 bases and J by 5 bases, with 5 bases of the junction left unmatched. The CDR3 totals 12 residues. CDR3 sequence reads: CSFWTGGTEAFF. DNA of the CDR3: TGCAGCTTCTGGACAGGGGGGACTGAAGCTTTCTTT.

The chain carries TRBV12-3 or TRBV12-4 and TRBJ2-7; no clear D gene. This CDR3 region has 13 residues. Trimming cost V 3 bases and J 5 bases, with 11 bases left between them. CDR3 coding DNA: TGTGCCAGCAGTTTGGGCGCCCTCAACGAGCAGTACTTC. This encodes CASSLGALNEQYF.

This clonotype showed up just a few times. V gene TRBV24-1 combines with J gene TRBJ2-1, with D unclear. Trimming removed 6 bases from V and 0 bases from J, with 11 bases in between. The germline CDR1 and CDR2 sequences are KGHDR and SFDVKD. This CDR3 has 15 residues. The chain's CDR3 is CATSMGASSYNEQFF. CDR3 in DNA: TGTGCCACCAGTATGGGCGCCAGCTCCTACAATGAGCAGTTCTTC.

Many counts were recorded for this clonotype. The genes are TRBV11-2 and TRBJ1-1, with D uncertain. Trimming removed 1 base at V and 1 base at J, with 4 bases between. The germline V gene encodes CDR1 SGHAT and CDR2 FQNNGV. The CDR3 covers 13 residues. CDR3 amino acids: CASSLGPNTEAFF. CDR3 nucleotide sequence: TGTGCCAGCAGCTTAGGACCGAACACTGAAGCTTTCTTT.

This clonotype was found many times. The chain links TRBV15 to TRBJ1-1; D is possibly TRBD1 (5 bases). The CDR3 is 15 residues long. Between the trimmed V and J ends, which lost 1 base and 4 bases, there was a span of 13 bases. Germline loops: CDR1 LNHNV, CDR2 YYDKDF (reference sequence). CDR3 sequence (DNA): TGTGCCACCAGCAGAGTGGCAGGGTTGTTCACTGAAGCTTTCTTT. Residues: CATSRVAGLFTEAFF. The full variable domain, completed using reference TRBV15 and TRBJ1-1, is DAMVIQNPRYQVTQFGKPVTLSCSQTLNHNVMYWYQQKSSQAPKLLFHYYDKDFNNEADTPDNFQSRRPNTSFCFLDIRSPGLGDTAMYLCATSRVAGLFTEAFFGQGTRLTVV.